Presented here are 21 T cell receptor beta chains from one specimen sequenced in a study of cytomegalovirus exposure and HLA in healthy donors. Both 60 Vbeta primers and 13 Jbeta primers went into the PCR. The assay was immunoSEQ multiplex PCR, and TCRdb's table has in-frame clones only and misses some. This sample has 200,000 to 300,000 clones, with roughly 85% found just once. The sequenced sample consisted of PBMCs. These receptors were taken from a girl aged 2-10 years in good health and CMV-seronegative.

In DNA form, the CDR3 reads TGTGCCAGCAGCTTAGGGGGGGGCGGAAGCTACGAGCAGTACTTC. Protein product: CASSLGGGGSYEQYF. The V and J genes are TRBV11-2 and TRBJ2-7; TRBD2 might be the D (7 bases). This CDR3 is 15 amino acids long. Trimming removed 1 base from V and 3 bases from J, with 13 bases in between. Germline CDR1 is SGHAT and CDR2 is FQNNGV.

A remark on this clone: Germline and junction disagree at one end, which may indicate a read error. The genes are TRBV5-1 and TRBJ1-2, with 9 nucleotides matching TRBD1. This CDR3 has 14 amino acids. Germline V CDR1 and CDR2: SGHRS, YFSETQ. CDR3 in amino acids: CASSLDRTGVGYAF. The CDR3 DNA is TGCGCCAGCAGCTTGGACCGGACAGGGGTGGGCTACGCCTTC.

The chain links TRBV25-1 to TRBJ1-4; no clear D. Germline loops: CDR1 MGHDK, CDR2 SYGVNS. V was trimmed by 2 bases and J by 8 bases, leaving 15 bases between them. This CDR3 is 15 amino acids long. CDR3 amino acids: CASSEAGAKREKLFF. Written as DNA, the CDR3 is TGTGCCAGCAGTGAAGCGGGCGCAAAAAGGGAAAAACTGTTTTTT.

A single count supports this clone. The chain combines TRBV2 with TRBJ2-1; D gene unclear. The germline CDR1 and CDR2 sequences are SNHLY and FYNNEI. CDR3 size: 14 residues. V lost 3 bases and J 4 bases, leaving 10 bases between the germline ends. The CDR3 loop is CASSENTFYNEQFF. The CDR3, as DNA: TGTGCCAGCAGTGAGAACACCTTTTACAATGAGCAGTTCTTC.

The chain combines TRBV6-1 with TRBJ2-2; D not resolved. The germline CDR1 and CDR2 sequences are MNHNS and SASEGT. The ends were cut back, 4 bases at V and 1 base at J, with 7 bases in the middle. The CDR3 covers 14 residues. This chain's CDR3 is CASSGGRNTGELFF. The CDR3 DNA reads as TGTGCCAGCAGTGGTGGCAGGAACACCGGGGAGCTGTTTTTT.

This chain joins TRBV6-6 and TRBJ2-5; D possibly corresponds to TRBD2 (5 bases). Trimming cost V 6 bases and J 5 bases, with 7 bases left between them. The germline gives CDR1 MNHNY, CDR2 SVGAGI (reference sequence). The CDR3 totals 11 residues. The CDR3 reads CASSKRETQYF. CDR3 DNA sequence: TGTGCCAGCAGCAAGCGGGAGACCCAGTACTTC.

The rearrangement links TRBV7-9 to TRBJ1-1; perhaps TRBD1 as D (6 bases). V was pared by 6 bases and J by 4 bases, with 12 bases between. There are 13 residues in the CDR3. The V gene's germline CDR1 is SEHNR and CDR2 FQNEAQ (reference sequence). The CDR3 nucleotides are TGTGCCAGCAGGGGAGGGGGTGGCACTGAAGCTTTCTTT. As protein: CASRGGGGTEAFF.

The chain links TRBV9 to TRBJ2-1; 10 bases agree with TRBD2. This CDR3 region has 14 residues. Germline V gene data show CDR1 as SGDLS and CDR2 as YYNGEE. With 4 bases clipped from V and 8 bases from J, the junction kept 6 bases outside the gene matches. CDR3 amino acids: CASSRAGGPDEQFF. The CDR3 nucleotides read TGTGCCAGCAGCAGAGCGGGGGGGCCGGATGAGCAGTTCTTC.

The CDR3 region is CSGATLTDTQYF. As DNA, the CDR3 is TGCAGCGGGGCGACGCTGACAGATACGCAGTATTTT. The genes are TRBV29-1 and TRBJ2-3; D not resolved. Trimming cost V 7 bases and J 3 bases, with 11 bases left between them. The CDR3 is made up of 12 amino acids. Germline CDR1 reads SQVTM; CDR2 reads ANQGSEA.

This clone was seen just once. The chain couples TRBV5-1 to TRBJ1-1; 9 positions match TRBD1. The CDR3 has 16 amino acids. Germline V gene data show CDR1 as SGHRS and CDR2 as YFSETQ. The J segment lost 0 bases and the V segment lost 4 bases, leaving 7 bases of the junction unmatched. The chain's CDR3 is CASSPDRGLMNTEAFF. Written as DNA, the CDR3 is TGCGCCAGCAGCCCGGACAGGGGCCTGATGAACACTGAAGCTTTCTTT.

This clone showed up just a few times. The V gene is TRBV19, the J gene TRBJ1-1, with 7 bases that match TRBD1. The germline V gene encodes CDR1 LNHDA and CDR2 SQIVND (reference sequence). Trimming cost V 10 bases and J 0 bases; bases outside gene matches: 8. The CDR3 contains 14 residues. DNA for the CDR3: TGTGCCACCACAGGGGCCCTCATGAACACTGAAGCTTTCTTT. Translating it yields CATTGALMNTEAFF.

The gene calls are TRBV6-5 and TRBJ2-1; 11 nucleotides agree with TRBD2. This CDR3 is 14 amino acids long. Per the germline V gene, CDR1 is MNHEY and CDR2 is SVGAGI. With V trimmed by 8 bases and J by 7 bases, 7 bases remained unmatched. In nucleotides, the CDR3 is TGTGCCAGCTTATATAGCGGGAGGGGGAATGAGCAGTTCTTC. It translates to CASLYSGRGNEQFF.

The chain is built from TRBV6-1 and TRBJ2-1; 9 nucleotides align to TRBD2. The CDR3 sequence is 16 residues long. The V gene end was trimmed by 6 bases and the J gene end by 1 base; junction bases not matched to a gene: 7. Germline V gene sequence: CDR1 MNHNS, CDR2 SASEGT. DNA of the CDR3: TGTGCCAGCAGGGAACAGACTAGCGGTTCCTACAATGAGCAGTTCTTC. Its protein is CASREQTSGSYNEQFF.

The chain recombines TRBV5-4 with TRBJ2-5, with TRBD1 matching over 10 bases. This CDR3 contains 14 residues. Germline CDR1 is SGHNT and CDR2 is YYREEE (reference sequence). J lost 11 bases, V lost 4 bases, and 11 bases had no gene match. The CDR3: CASSAAGTGEEQYF. In DNA form, the CDR3 reads TGTGCCAGCAGCGCCGCAGGGACAGGGGAGGAGCAGTACTTC. The full variable domain, completed using reference TRBV5-4 and TRBJ2-5, is ETGVTQSPTHLIKTRGQQVTLRCSSQSGHNTVSWYQQALGQGPQFIFQYYREEENGRGNFPPRFSGLQFPNYSSELNVNALELDDSALYLCASSAAGTGEEQYFGPGTRLLVL.

This clone has only a few counts. This chain joins TRBV7-9 and TRBJ2-2; 9 nucleotides align to TRBD2. Unmatched junction bases numbered 11, after V lost 7 bases and J lost 5 bases. Germline CDR1 and CDR2: SEHNR and FQNEAQ (reference sequence). CDR3 length equals 16 residues. This chain's CDR3 is CASTIIAGDVTGELFF. The DNA for the CDR3 is TGTGCCAGCACCATAATAGCGGGAGATGTTACCGGGGAGCTGTTTTTT.

This clone occurred once. The chain joins TRBV6-1 to TRBJ1-1; D may be TRBD1 (5 bases). Germline CDR1 MNHNS, CDR2 SASEGT. CDR3 length: 15 amino acids. Trimming took 1 base from V and 0 from J, leaving 9 bases between them. CDR3 protein: CASSEVWGVNTEAFF. The CDR3 nucleotides are TGTGCCAGCAGTGAAGTGTGGGGGGTGAACACTGAAGCTTTCTTT.

The chain recombines TRBV9 with TRBJ2-1; a possible D gene is TRBD1 (6 bases). The V end was cut by 0 bases, the J end by 6 bases, with 16 bases between. Germline V lookup: CDR1 SGDLS, CDR2 YYNGEE. This CDR3 has 16 amino acids. This chain's CDR3 is CASSVARLRGGNEQFF. Written as DNA, the CDR3 is TGTGCCAGCAGCGTAGCTCGGCTAAGAGGGGGCAATGAGCAGTTCTTC.

This chain connects TRBV29-1 to TRBJ2-3; D is perhaps TRBD1 (5 bases). CDR3 size: 13 residues. From germline, CDR1 is SQVTM and CDR2 ANQGSEA. V lost 8 bases and J lost 1, with 13 bases in between. The CDR3 here is CSQNQGGTDTQYF. As DNA, the CDR3 is TGCAGCCAAAACCAGGGTGGCACAGATACGCAGTATTTT.

The rearrangement uses TRBV7-9 and TRBJ2-3; 8 positions agree with TRBD2. There are 14 residues in the CDR3. Germline V gene sequence: CDR1 SEHNR, CDR2 FQNEAQ (reference sequence). V was clipped by 0 bases and J by 4 bases; unmatched bases: 0. CDR3 loop: CASSLARGADTQYF. The CDR3 region has the DNA TGTGCCAGCAGCTTAGCGCGGGGGGCAGATACGCAGTATTTT.

This sequence joins TRBV5-1 and TRBJ1-6, with TRBD1 identical over 7 bases. The CDR3 totals 16 residues. Germline V gene lookup returns CDR1 SGHRS and CDR2 YFSETQ. Trimming at V came to 0 bases and at J to 4 bases, leaving 4 bases not matched to a gene. Here the CDR3 DNA reads TGCGCCAGCAGCTTGGGGGACAGCCCTTATAATTCACCCCTCCACTTT. It yields the protein CASSLGDSPYNSPLHF.

J is TRBJ1-3 and V is TRBV7-9, with D tentatively TRBD1 (6 bases). The CDR3 contains 14 residues. Trimming cost V 6 bases and J 0 bases, with 9 bases left between them. Germline loops: CDR1 SEHNR, CDR2 FQNEAQ (reference sequence). CDR3 DNA sequence: TGTGCCAGCAGTGGGGGCCGCTCTGGAAACACCATATATTTT. Amino acids: CASSGGRSGNTIYF.